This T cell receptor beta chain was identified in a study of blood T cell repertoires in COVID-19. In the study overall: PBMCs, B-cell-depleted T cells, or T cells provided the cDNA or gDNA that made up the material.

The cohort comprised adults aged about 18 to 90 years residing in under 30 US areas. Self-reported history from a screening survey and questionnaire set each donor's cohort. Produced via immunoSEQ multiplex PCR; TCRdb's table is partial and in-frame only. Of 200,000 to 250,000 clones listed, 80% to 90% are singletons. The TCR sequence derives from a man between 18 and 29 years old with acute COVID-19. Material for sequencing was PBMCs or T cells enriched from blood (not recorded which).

CDR3 amino acids: CASSYLTGTSGEQYF. For the CDR3, the DNA is TGCGCCAGCAGCTACCTAACCGGGACTAGCGGCGAGCAGTACTTC. The chain has TRBV5-1 and TRBJ2-7, with 11 bases fitting TRBD2. The CDR3 consists of 15 residues. V shed 3 bases, J shed 6 bases, and the junction held 8 bases outside the gene matches. Looked up from germline, CDR1 is SGHRS and CDR2 is YFSETQ.